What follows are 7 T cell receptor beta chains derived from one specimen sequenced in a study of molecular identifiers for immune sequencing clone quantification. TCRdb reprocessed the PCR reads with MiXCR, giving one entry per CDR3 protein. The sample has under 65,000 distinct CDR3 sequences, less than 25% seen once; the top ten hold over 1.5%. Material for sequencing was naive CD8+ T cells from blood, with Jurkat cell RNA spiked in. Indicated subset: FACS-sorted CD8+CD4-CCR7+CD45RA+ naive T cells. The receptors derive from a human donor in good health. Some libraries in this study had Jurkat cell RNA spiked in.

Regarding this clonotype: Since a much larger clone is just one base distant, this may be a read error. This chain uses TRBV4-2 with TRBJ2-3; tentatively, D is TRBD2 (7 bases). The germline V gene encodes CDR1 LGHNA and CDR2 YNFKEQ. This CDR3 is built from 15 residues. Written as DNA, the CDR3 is TGTGCCAGCAGCCATGCCTGGGGGGGCACAGATACGCTGTATTTT. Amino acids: CASSHAWGGTDTLYF.

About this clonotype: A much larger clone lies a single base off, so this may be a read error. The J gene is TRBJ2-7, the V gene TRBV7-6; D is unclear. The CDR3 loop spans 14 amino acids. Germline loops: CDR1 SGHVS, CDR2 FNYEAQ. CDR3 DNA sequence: TGTGCCGGCAGCTTAGGGCCAGGCTTCTACGAGCAGTACTTC. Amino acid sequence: CAGSLGPGFYEQYF.

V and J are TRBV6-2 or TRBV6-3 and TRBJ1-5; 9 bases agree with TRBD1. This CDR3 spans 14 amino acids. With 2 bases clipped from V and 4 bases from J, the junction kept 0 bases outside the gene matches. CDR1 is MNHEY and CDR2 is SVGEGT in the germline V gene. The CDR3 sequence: CASSYGQGNQPQHF. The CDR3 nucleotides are TGTGCCAGCAGTTACGGACAGGGGAATCAGCCCCAGCATTTT.

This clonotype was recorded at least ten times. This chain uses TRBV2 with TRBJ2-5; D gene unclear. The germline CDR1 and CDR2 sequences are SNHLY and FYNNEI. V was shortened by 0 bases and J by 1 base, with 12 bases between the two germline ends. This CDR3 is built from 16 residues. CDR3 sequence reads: CASSEAHSRFQETQYF. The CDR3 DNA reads TGTGCCAGCAGTGAAGCGCACTCTCGATTCCAAGAGACCCAGTACTTC.

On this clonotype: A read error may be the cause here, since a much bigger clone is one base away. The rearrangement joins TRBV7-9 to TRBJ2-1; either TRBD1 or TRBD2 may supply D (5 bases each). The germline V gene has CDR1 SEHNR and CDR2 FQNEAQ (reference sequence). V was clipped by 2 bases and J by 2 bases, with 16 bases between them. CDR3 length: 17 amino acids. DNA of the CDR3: TGTGCCAGCAGCTTAATTCCGGGGCAGAGCCCCTACAATGAGCAGTTCTTC. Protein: CASSLIPGQSPYNEQFF.

The CDR3, as DNA: TGTGCCAGCAGTTTCGGCGGAACGAACACTGAAGCTTTCTTT. Translation gives CASSFGGTNTEAFF. V and J are TRBV27 and TRBJ1-1, with D unresolved. Trimming pared 3 bases from V and 1 base from J, leaving 9 bases between. The CDR3 length is 14 residues. Per the germline V gene, CDR1 is MNHEY and CDR2 is SMNVEV (reference sequence).

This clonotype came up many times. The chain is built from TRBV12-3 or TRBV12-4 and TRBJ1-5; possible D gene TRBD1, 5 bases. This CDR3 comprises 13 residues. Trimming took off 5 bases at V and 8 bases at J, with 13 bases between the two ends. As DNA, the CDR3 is TGTGCCAGCAGTGAGCAGGGTAGGGAGCCCCAGCATTTT. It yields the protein CASSEQGREPQHF.